The present TCR beta chain was sequenced within a study of spatial heterogeneity in lung cancer (dated by TCRdb to about 2019). For the study in its entirety: Donors were some 78 patients with early-stage, untreated non-small cell lung cancer from the lung TRACERx cohort. Follow-up PBMC samples were sequenced whenever available, with a median time to follow-up of approximately 25 months after resection. More beta-chain than alpha-chain transcripts were consistently detected, likely reflecting higher beta-chain transcript abundance. In the raw uncorrected reads, each unique combination of TCR and UMI appeared more than ten times on average. The study quantitatively compared TCR alpha and beta repertoires across multiple tumor regions, matched nontumor lung and blood in non-small cell lung cancer. Nonsynonymous mutation counts, determined by whole-exome sequencing of tumor tissue, were related to features of the TCR repertoire. Both alpha and beta chains were TCR-sequenced in 220 or so tumor regions, some 64 matched nontumor lung samples and roughly 50 PBMC samples obtained at surgery.

The sample's time point label, decoded: blood at routine non-recurrence follow-up after resection. Without any cell sorting, TCR sequencing was performed on whole RNA extracted either from tumor and nontumor lung tissue or from cryopreserved PBMC samples. Patients were selected for TCR sequencing only if sufficient RNA was available from at least two tumor regions. The library was generated by 5' RACE. This sample was sequenced with a NextSeq 500. To allow correction of PCR and sequencing errors, the TCR library protocol tagged every TCR cDNA molecule with a unique molecular identifier. As for the original processing: TCR identification, UMI-based error correction and CDR3 extraction were all carried out with Decombinator tools. TCRs above a frequency of 2 per 1,000, corresponding to the top 1% of the tumor frequency distribution, were defined as expanded. Rényi diversity was computed with the R vegan package after subsampling each repertoire 100 times to 5,000 TCRs. To build CDR3 similarity networks, amino acid triplet string-kernel similarity was used, and CDR3s were connected when their pairwise similarity was above 0.82. TCRdb ran its own pipeline on the public reads, namely fastp trimming at Q25 and MiXCR clone calling, and kept in-frame beta chains. A single entry per CDR3 protein holds the most common genes and DNA from its merged rows. It is TCRdb's table, rather than the study itself, that gives the V and J calls and clone size. For this sample there are 95,000 to 130,000 distinct CDR3 sequences; 9% to 15% appear just once. The top ten constitute approximately 16% of the sample.

This clonotype was detected a few times. Its cognate antigen has yet to be identified. Base qualities are not at hand, and no much larger clone is one base apart. Results and caveats for the whole study, not just this receptor: Ubiquitous expanded tumor TCRs were detected in blood more often at tumor resection than at routine follow-up. Confirming at a functional level the hypothesis that regional TCRs recognize regional mutations was considered to require additional single-cell paired TCR alpha and beta sequencing. Only 15 or so patients were included in the comparisons of baseline and follow-up blood repertoires.

Sequences SGHNT (CDR1) and YYREEE (CDR2) are obtained from the germline V gene (reference sequence). V is pruned by 4 bases and J by 6 bases, leaving 10 bases of the junction without a gene match. The CDR3 measures 15 amino acids from cysteine to phenylalanine. Just the 45-base CDR3 DNA is kept, in frame starting at base 1. The rearranged chain carries TRBV5-4 and TRBJ2-3; 8 central nucleotides agree with TRBD2. The sequencing here drew on PBMCs, taken at follow-up. This clonotype was obtained from a male donor with early-stage non-small cell lung cancer. Here is the DNA: TGTGCCAGCAGCAAAAGCGGGGGACACAAGGATACGCAGTATTTT. It is translated as CASSKSGGHKDTQYF. Full variable domain (CDR3 extended with the reference TRBV5-4 and TRBJ2-3 proteins): ETGVTQSPTHLIKTRGQQVTLRCSSQSGHNTVSWYQQALGQGPQFIFQYYREEENGRGNFPPRFSGLQFPNYSSELNVNALELDDSALYLCASSKSGGHKDTQYFGPGTRLTVL.